This paragraph covers one T cell receptor beta chain sequence. The CDR3 spans 18 residues. The germline V gene encodes CDR1 KGHSH and CDR2 LQKENI. J gave up 4 bases and V 2 bases, and 12 bases lay outside the gene matches. This specimen belongs to a study of blood T cell repertoires in COVID-19. Overall study context: Acute and convalescent COVID-19 specimens originated in the United States, Italy and Spain.

Measured with immunoSEQ multiplex PCR; TCRdb has only the in-frame clones, and not every one. The sample has 65,000 to 70,000 clones, 75% to 95% seen once. The specimen was peripheral blood. The source of this sequence is a human donor with active COVID-19. The donor label of this sample is uncertain. This chain uses TRBV18 with TRBJ2-2, with 8 nucleotides matching TRBD2. CDR3 protein: CASSPTTGGPRGTGELFF. The CDR3 coding sequence is TGTGCCAGCTCACCAACAACGGGAGGGCCTCGGGGCACCGGGGAGCTGTTTTTT.